The 27 T cell receptor beta chains listed next were all sequenced from one sample in a study of T cell changes during pregnancy in multiple sclerosis. Generated by immunoSEQ multiplex PCR, the TCRdb table keeps only in-frame clones and is missing some. The sample records some 90,000 clones, roughly 91% being singletons. The material sequenced was peripheral blood, taken after pregnancy. The receptors here all came from a female donor in good health, enrolled as a control in a pregnancy study.

This chain connects TRBV4-2 to TRBJ2-3, with D possibly being TRBD2 (6 bases). Trimming pared 4 bases from V and 4 bases from J, leaving 15 bases between. From germline, CDR1 is LGHNA and CDR2 YNFKEQ. The CDR3 is 15 residues long. This chain's CDR3 is CASSPLGREADTQYF. The CDR3 region has the DNA TGTGCCAGCAGCCCTCTGGGCAGGGAGGCAGATACGCAGTATTTT.

The chain combines TRBV9 with TRBJ1-1, with 7 bases lining up with TRBD1. Germline CDR1 SGDLS, CDR2 YYNGEE. The CDR3 covers 14 residues. The V gene end was trimmed by 3 bases and the J gene end by 1 base; junction bases not matched to a gene: 3. CDR3 amino acids: CASSAQGGNTEAFF. The DNA of the CDR3 is TGTGCCAGCAGCGCCCAGGGGGGGAACACTGAAGCTTTCTTT.

The chain carries TRBV5-4 and TRBJ2-5; D not certain. The V end was cut by 1 base, the J end by 6 bases, with 13 bases between. The CDR3 consists of 14 residues. CDR1 is SGHNT, CDR2 YYREEE, per germline (reference sequence). The CDR3 DNA reads as TGTGCCAGCAGCTTGCTAACACAGTCACAGACCCAGTACTTC. Amino acid sequence: CASSLLTQSQTQYF.

The chain employs TRBV7-2 and TRBJ2-6, with no clear D. V dropped 7 bases and J dropped 0 bases, with 7 bases sitting between them. This CDR3 region has 14 residues. Germline V gives CDR1 SGHTA, CDR2 FQGNSA. CDR3 protein: CASTLLSGANVLTF. The CDR3 DNA is TGTGCCAGCACCCTCCTCTCTGGGGCCAACGTCCTGACTTTC. The whole variable domain, remainder taken from reference TRBV7-2 and TRBJ2-6, is GAGVSQSPSNKVTEKGKDVELRCDPISGHTALYWYRQSLGQGLEFLIYFQGNSAPDKSGLPSDRFSAERTGGSVSTLTIQRTQQEDSAVYLCASTLLSGANVLTFGAGSRLTVL.

The chain couples TRBV7-8 to TRBJ2-5; 7 bases are shared with TRBD1. Germline assignment: CDR1 SGHVS and CDR2 FQNEAQ. Trimming removed 2 bases from V and 2 bases from J; junction bases left unmatched: 2. The CDR3 totals 14 residues. CDR3 DNA: TGTGCCAGCAGCTTACGGGACAGACAAGAGACCCAGTACTTC. Protein: CASSLRDRQETQYF.

The chain links TRBV18 to TRBJ1-1; a possible D gene is TRBD1 (5 bases). From germline, CDR1 is KGHSH and CDR2 LQKENI. This CDR3 contains 14 residues. Trimming stripped 3 bases from V and 8 bases from J, with 16 bases between. This CDR3 reads CASSPSGVSAEAFF. Written as DNA, the CDR3 is TGTGCCAGCTCACCGTCGGGGGTATCCGCCGAAGCTTTCTTT.

The chain carries TRBV7-2 and TRBJ2-5, with TRBD1 identical over 7 bases. The CDR3 runs to 13 residues. CDR1 is SGHTA, CDR2 FQGNSA, per germline. Germline trimming cut 3 bases from V and 4 bases from J; bases unmatched to any gene: 2. The CDR3 is CASSFGQVETQYF. CDR3 nucleotides: TGTGCCAGCAGCTTCGGACAGGTAGAGACCCAGTACTTC.

The genes are TRBV27 and TRBJ2-7, with TRBD1 as a possible D gene (6 bases). Trimming took off 6 bases at V and 0 bases at J, with 9 bases between the two ends. The CDR3 sequence is 13 residues long. Germline V gives CDR1 MNHEY, CDR2 SMNVEV (reference sequence). CDR3 in amino acids: CASRGHSSYEQYF. The CDR3 coding sequence is TGTGCCAGCAGGGGACATTCCTCCTACGAGCAGTACTTC.

The V call is TRBV4-1, the J call TRBJ1-6; D unresolved. The CDR3 loop spans 16 amino acids. V lost 1 base and J 0 bases, leaving 7 bases between the germline ends. Germline CDR1 MGHRA, CDR2 YSYEKL. The CDR3 nucleotides are TGCGCCAGCAGCCAAGTATTGAGCTCCTATAATTCACCCCTCCACTTT. This codes for CASSQVLSSYNSPLHF.

The chain couples TRBV5-8 to TRBJ2-5; no clear D gene. CDR1 is SGHTS, CDR2 YDEGEE, per germline. The CDR3 extends over 15 amino acids. V dropped 2 bases and J dropped 0 bases, with 11 bases sitting between them. DNA of the CDR3: TGTGCCAGCAGCTTTCCTTTGGTAGACCAAGAGACCCAGTACTTC. Translation gives CASSFPLVDQETQYF.

CDR3 coding DNA: TGTGCCAGCAGGGAGGGGGGGGCCGGGTACGAGCAGTACTTC. Protein product: CASREGGAGYEQYF. V gene TRBV28 combines with J gene TRBJ2-7, with D possibly matching TRBD2 (7 bases). CDR3 length: 14 residues. The ends were cut back, 6 bases at V and 4 bases at J, with 16 bases in the middle. CDR1 and CDR2 (germline): MDHEN, SYDVKM.

V and J are TRBV7-3 and TRBJ2-3; D is undetermined. CDR3 length: 15 amino acids. Germline lookup yields CDR1 SGHTA and CDR2 FQGTGA. Trimming shortened V by 4 bases and J by 4 bases, and 15 bases separated the two germline ends. This CDR3 is CASSSRTHPADTQYF. The DNA for the CDR3 is TGTGCCAGCAGCTCGAGAACGCACCCGGCAGATACGCAGTATTTT. The variable domain in full, with the rest retrieved from reference TRBV7-3 and TRBJ2-3, is GAGVSQTPSNKVTEKGKYVELRCDPISGHTALYWYRQSLGQGPEFLIYFQGTGAADDSGLPNDRFFAVRPEGSVSTLKIQRTERGDSAVYLCASSSRTHPADTQYFGPGTRLTVL.

This clone has just one count. V is TRBV12-5 and J is TRBJ2-1; 13 nucleotides match TRBD2. V lost 7 bases, J lost 9 bases, and 12 bases stayed unmatched. CDR3 size: 16 residues. CDR1 and CDR2 (germline): LGHNT, FRNRAP. For the CDR3, the DNA is TGTGCTAGTGCTACTAGCGGGGGGGCCACATTGGGTGAGCAGTTCTTC. Encoded protein: CASATSGGATLGEQFF.

Judged by abundance, this clone is medium-sized. V gene TRBV18 combines with J gene TRBJ2-5, with D perhaps matching TRBD1 (5 bases). The CDR3 is 15 residues long. CDR1 is KGHSH, CDR2 LQKENI, per germline. Trimming took 2 bases from V and 3 from J, leaving 13 bases between them. The CDR3 is CASSPVAGQKETQYF. Here the CDR3 DNA reads TGTGCCAGCTCACCAGTGGCAGGGCAGAAAGAGACCCAGTACTTC.

This rearrangement joins TRBV6-5 to TRBJ1-1; D unclear. There are 14 residues in the CDR3. Germline V gives CDR1 MNHEY, CDR2 SVGAGI. The V end was cut by 2 bases, the J end by 4 bases, with 11 bases between. This CDR3 is CASSYEGWGTEAFF. Here the CDR3 DNA reads TGTGCCAGCAGTTACGAGGGTTGGGGCACTGAAGCTTTCTTT.

The chain employs TRBV6-4 and TRBJ2-2, with TRBD1 identical over 8 bases. V shed 3 bases, J shed 4 bases, and the junction held 7 bases outside the gene matches. This CDR3 is built from 16 residues. CDR1 and CDR2 (germline): MRHNA, SNTAGT. As DNA, the CDR3 is TGTGCCAGCAGTGAAGAAAAGACAGGGGTCACCGGGGAGCTGTTTTTT. Protein product: CASSEEKTGVTGELFF.

This clone was counted only a few times. The V call is TRBV29-1, the J call TRBJ2-1, with D possibly TRBD2 on 7 matching bases. The CDR3 is 14 residues long. Germline V gives CDR1 SQVTM, CDR2 ANQGSEA. The V end was cut by 4 bases, the J end by 3 bases, with 13 bases between. The CDR3 nucleotides are TGCAGCGTTGTAAGGGGGGGGGTCTACAATGAGCAGTTCTTC. Its translation: CSVVRGGVYNEQFF.

This clone was picked up one time. For the CDR3, the DNA is TGTGCCAGCAGCGATCAGGGGGGATTTGGGAATGAGCAGTTCTTC. The encoded protein is CASSDQGGFGNEQFF. J is TRBJ2-1 and V is TRBV9, with D possibly TRBD1 on 7 matching bases. This CDR3 comprises 15 residues. In germline, CDR1 is SGDLS, CDR2 YYNGEE. V shed 3 bases and J shed 7 bases, with 17 bases lying between them.

The V call is TRBV6-5, the J call TRBJ2-7, with a possible D match to TRBD1 (6 bases). CDR1 and CDR2 (germline): MNHEY, SVGAGI. The CDR3 is 13 residues long. V lost 2 bases and J lost 6, with 11 bases in between. CDR3 protein: CASSYGQSFEQYF. In DNA form, the CDR3 reads TGTGCCAGCAGTTACGGACAGTCGTTCGAGCAGTACTTC.

This chain connects TRBV7-8 to TRBJ1-6; 8 bases are shared with TRBD1. In germline, CDR1 is SGHVS, CDR2 FQNEAQ. J gave up 10 bases and V 5 bases, and 7 bases lay outside the gene matches. This CDR3 comprises 14 residues. The CDR3 region is CASSPRTGRSPLHF. The CDR3 DNA reads TGTGCCAGCAGCCCGAGGACAGGGAGGTCACCCCTCCACTTT.

This chain links TRBV10-3 with TRBJ1-1, with 8 bases identical to TRBD1. Per germline, CDR1 ENHRY and CDR2 SYGVKD. V was pared by 1 base and J by 11 bases, with 6 bases of the junction left unmatched. The CDR3 runs 13 residues. In DNA, the CDR3 is TGTGCCATCAGTGAGTTAGGACAGGGTTTGGCTTTCTTT. Its protein product is CAISELGQGLAFF.

This clone has a single count. The chain joins TRBV6-5 to TRBJ2-7; D is perhaps TRBD2 (5 bases). Germline CDR1 reads MNHEY; CDR2 reads SVGAGI. V gave up 4 bases and J gave up 4 bases, with 14 bases separating them. The CDR3 sequence is 14 residues long. The chain's CDR3 is CASSWQAGPYEQYF. CDR3 DNA: TGTGCCAGCAGTTGGCAGGCGGGTCCTTACGAGCAGTACTTC.

The chain carries TRBV28 and TRBJ1-2, with D perhaps TRBD1 (6 bases). CDR3 length: 13 residues. Trimming stripped 6 bases from V and 4 bases from J, with 12 bases between. From germline, CDR1 is MDHEN and CDR2 SYDVKM. The CDR3 is CASSPQGSYGYTF. CDR3 in DNA: TGTGCCAGCAGCCCTCAGGGGAGCTATGGCTACACCTTC.

This rearrangement joins TRBV29-1 to TRBJ2-1; 9 nucleotides align to TRBD2. Germline V lookup: CDR1 SQVTM, CDR2 ANQGSEA. The CDR3 is made up of 13 amino acids. Trimming cost V 5 bases and J 9 bases; bases outside gene matches: 8. The CDR3 spells CSVRRGGQGEQFF. In nucleotides, the CDR3 is TGCAGCGTTAGGCGGGGGGGCCAGGGTGAGCAGTTCTTC.

V is TRBV11-3 and J is TRBJ2-3; 8 nucleotides line up with TRBD2. Per germline, CDR1 SGHNT and CDR2 YENEEA. Losses at the gene ends were 0 bases for V and 2 bases for J; bases not matched to a gene: 7. This CDR3 is built from 17 residues. CDR3 sequence: CASSLDGGASSTDTQYF. CDR3 nucleotides: TGTGCCAGCAGCTTAGACGGGGGGGCCTCTTCCACAGATACGCAGTATTTT.

This chain links TRBV7-2 with TRBJ2-2, with 7 bases identical to TRBD1. The CDR3 runs to 15 residues. CDR1 and CDR2 (germline): SGHTA, FQGNSA. Trimming cost V 5 bases and J 4 bases; bases outside gene matches: 7. The CDR3 DNA sequence: TGTGCCAGCAGCCACGCCGGGACAGCCACCGGGGAGCTGTTTTTT. Protein: CASSHAGTATGELFF.

This clone came up once. V and J are TRBV4-3 and TRBJ1-1; D is possibly TRBD1 (5 bases). Trimming took off 0 bases at V and 0 bases at J, with 8 bases between the two ends. There are 15 residues in the CDR3. Germline V CDR1 and CDR2: LGHNA, YSLEER. CDR3 sequence (DNA): TGCGCCAGCAGCCAAGATCTCAGGGTGAACACTGAAGCTTTCTTT. This sequence encodes CASSQDLRVNTEAFF.